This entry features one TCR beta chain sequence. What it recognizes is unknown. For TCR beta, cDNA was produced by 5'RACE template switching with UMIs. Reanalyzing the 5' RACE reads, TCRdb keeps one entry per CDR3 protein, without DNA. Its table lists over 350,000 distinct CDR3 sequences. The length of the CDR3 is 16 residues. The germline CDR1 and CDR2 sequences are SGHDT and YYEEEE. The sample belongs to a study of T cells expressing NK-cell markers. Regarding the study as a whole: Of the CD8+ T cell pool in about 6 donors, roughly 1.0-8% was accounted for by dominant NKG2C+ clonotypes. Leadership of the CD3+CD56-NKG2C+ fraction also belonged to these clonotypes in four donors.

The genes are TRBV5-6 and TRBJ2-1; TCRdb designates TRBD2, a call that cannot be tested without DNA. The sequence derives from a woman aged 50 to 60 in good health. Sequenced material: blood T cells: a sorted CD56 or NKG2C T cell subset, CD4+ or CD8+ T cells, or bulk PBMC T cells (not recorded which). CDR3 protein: CASSLRDLRGGLWQFF.